The following is a T cell receptor beta chain sequence with its context. The V end was cut by 0 bases, the J end by 2 bases, with 11 bases between. The CDR3 extends over 15 amino acids. Germline CDR1 reads SGHTA; CDR2 reads FQGNSA. These data belong to a study of OX40 agonist ivuxolimab in advanced cancers. Study-wide context: Patients receiving dose escalation had hepatocellular carcinoma, melanoma, renal cell or head and neck cancer. Age averaged around 59 years (range roughly 23 to 80), and roughly 80% were male.

Using immunoSEQ multiplex PCR, the repertoire was profiled, and TCRdb retains in-frame clones only, with some absent. The sample carries some 25,000 clones, roughly 80% recorded once. The TCR sequence derives from an adult with an advanced solid tumor such as melanoma, head and neck, liver or kidney cancer. The source material was CD4+ or CD8+ T cells sorted from blood, sampled in a trial of the OX40 agonist ivuxolimab. V gene TRBV7-2 combines with J gene TRBJ2-7; maybe TRBD2 (6 bases). The CDR3 is CASSLALLATYEQYF. Here the CDR3 DNA reads TGTGCCAGCAGCTTAGCGCTACTAGCAACCTACGAGCAGTACTTC.